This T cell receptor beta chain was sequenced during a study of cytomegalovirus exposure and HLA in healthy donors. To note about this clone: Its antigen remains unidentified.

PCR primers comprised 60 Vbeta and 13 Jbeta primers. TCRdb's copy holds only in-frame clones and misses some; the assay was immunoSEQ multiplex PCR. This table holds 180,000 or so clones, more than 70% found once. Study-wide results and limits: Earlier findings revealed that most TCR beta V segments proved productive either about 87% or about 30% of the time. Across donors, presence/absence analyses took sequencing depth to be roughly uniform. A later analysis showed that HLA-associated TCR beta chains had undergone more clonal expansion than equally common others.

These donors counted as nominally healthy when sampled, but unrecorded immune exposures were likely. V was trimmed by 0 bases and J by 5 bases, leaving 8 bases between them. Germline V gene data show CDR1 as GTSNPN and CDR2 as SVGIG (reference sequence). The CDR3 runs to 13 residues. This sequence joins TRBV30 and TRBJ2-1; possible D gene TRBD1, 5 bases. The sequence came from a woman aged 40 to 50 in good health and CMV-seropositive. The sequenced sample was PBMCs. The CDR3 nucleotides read TGTGCCTGGAGTGTACAGGTTAACAATGAGCAGTTCTTC. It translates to CAWSVQVNNEQFF.